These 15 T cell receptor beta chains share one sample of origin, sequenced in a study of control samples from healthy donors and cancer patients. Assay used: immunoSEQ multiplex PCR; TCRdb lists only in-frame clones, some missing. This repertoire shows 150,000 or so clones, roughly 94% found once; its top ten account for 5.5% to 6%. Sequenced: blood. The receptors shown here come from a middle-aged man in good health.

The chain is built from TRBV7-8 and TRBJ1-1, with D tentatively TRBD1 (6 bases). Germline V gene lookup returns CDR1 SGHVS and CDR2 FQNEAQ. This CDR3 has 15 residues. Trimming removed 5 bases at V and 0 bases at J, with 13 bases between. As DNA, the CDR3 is TGTGCCAGCAGCCCCCGGACAGAATTGAACACTGAAGCTTTCTTT. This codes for CASSPRTELNTEAFF.

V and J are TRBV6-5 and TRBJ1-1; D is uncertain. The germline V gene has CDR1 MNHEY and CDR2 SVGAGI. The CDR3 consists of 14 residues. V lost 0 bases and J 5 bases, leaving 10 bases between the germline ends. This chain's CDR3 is CASSYSGSGTEAFF. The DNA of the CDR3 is TGTGCCAGCAGTTACTCAGGGTCGGGGACTGAAGCTTTCTTT.

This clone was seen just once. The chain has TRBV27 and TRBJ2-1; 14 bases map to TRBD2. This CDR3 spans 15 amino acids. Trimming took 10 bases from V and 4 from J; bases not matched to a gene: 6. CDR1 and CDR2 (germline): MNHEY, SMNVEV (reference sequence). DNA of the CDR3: TGTGCCACCCGACTAGCGGGGGGGACTTACAATGAGCAGTTCTTC. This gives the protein CATRLAGGTYNEQFF.

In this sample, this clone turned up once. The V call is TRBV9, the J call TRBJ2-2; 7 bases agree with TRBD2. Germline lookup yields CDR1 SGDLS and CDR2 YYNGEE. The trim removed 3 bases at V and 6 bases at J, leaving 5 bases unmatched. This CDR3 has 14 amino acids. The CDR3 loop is CASSARTSAGELFF. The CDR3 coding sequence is TGTGCCAGCAGCGCCCGAACTAGCGCCGGGGAGCTGTTTTTT.

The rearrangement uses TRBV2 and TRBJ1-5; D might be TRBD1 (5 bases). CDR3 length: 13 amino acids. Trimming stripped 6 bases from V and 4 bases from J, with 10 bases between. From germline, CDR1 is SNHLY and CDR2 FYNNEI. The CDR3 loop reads CASREGRNQPQHF. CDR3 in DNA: TGTGCCAGCAGGGAGGGGCGGAATCAGCCCCAGCATTTT. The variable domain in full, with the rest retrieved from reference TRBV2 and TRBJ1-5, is EPEVTQTPSHQVTQMGQEVILRCVPISNHLYFYWYRQILGQKVEFLVSFYNNEISEKSEIFDDQFSVERPDGSNFTLKIRSTKLEDSAMYFCASREGRNQPQHFGDGTRLSIL.

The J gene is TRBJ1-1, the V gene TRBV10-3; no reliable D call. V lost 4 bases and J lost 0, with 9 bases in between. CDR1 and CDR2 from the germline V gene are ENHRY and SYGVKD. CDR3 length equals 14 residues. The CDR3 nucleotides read TGTGCCATCAGTGCGGCAGCTCTGAACACTGAAGCTTTCTTT. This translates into CAISAAALNTEAFF.

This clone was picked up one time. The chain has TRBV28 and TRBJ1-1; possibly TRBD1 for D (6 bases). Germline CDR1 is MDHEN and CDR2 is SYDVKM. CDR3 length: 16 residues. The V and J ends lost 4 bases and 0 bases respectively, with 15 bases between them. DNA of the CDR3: TGTGCCAGCAGTTACCTTACAGGGAAGATGAACACTGAAGCTTTCTTT. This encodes CASSYLTGKMNTEAFF. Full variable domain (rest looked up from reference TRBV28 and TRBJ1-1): DVKVTQSSRYLVKRTGEKVFLECVQDMDHENMFWYRQDPGLGLRLIYFSYDVKMKEKGDIPEGYSVSREKKERFSLILESASTNQTSMYLCASSYLTGKMNTEAFFGQGTRLTVV.

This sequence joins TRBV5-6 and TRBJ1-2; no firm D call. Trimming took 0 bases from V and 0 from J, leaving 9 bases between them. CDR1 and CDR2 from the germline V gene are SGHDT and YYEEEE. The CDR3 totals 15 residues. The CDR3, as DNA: TGTGCCAGCAGCTTGGCGCCAGCAGCTAACTATGGCTACACCTTC. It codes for CASSLAPAANYGYTF.

CDR3 sequence reads: CASNPGQPNSPLHF. For the CDR3, the DNA is TGTGCCAGCAACCCGGGACAGCCTAATTCACCCCTCCACTTT. The rearrangement joins TRBV9 to TRBJ1-6, with TRBD1 identical over 7 bases. CDR3 length: 14 residues. Germline loops: CDR1 SGDLS, CDR2 YYNGEE. The ends lost 6 bases at V and 6 bases at J; junction bases unmatched: 6.

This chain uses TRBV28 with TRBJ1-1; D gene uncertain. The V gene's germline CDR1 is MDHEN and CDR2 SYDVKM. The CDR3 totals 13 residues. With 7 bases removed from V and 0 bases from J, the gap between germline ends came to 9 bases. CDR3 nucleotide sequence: TGTGCCAGCACAAGACGGATGAACACTGAAGCTTTCTTT. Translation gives CASTRRMNTEAFF.

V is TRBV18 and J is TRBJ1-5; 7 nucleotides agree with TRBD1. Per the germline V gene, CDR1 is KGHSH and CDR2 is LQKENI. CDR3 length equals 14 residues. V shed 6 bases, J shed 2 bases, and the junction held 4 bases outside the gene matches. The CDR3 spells CASSYGQGNQPQHF. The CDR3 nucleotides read TGTGCCAGCTCCTACGGACAGGGCAATCAGCCCCAGCATTTT. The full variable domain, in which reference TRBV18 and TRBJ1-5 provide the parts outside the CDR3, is NAGVMQNPRHLVRRRGQEARLRCSPMKGHSHVYWYRQLPEEGLKFMVYLQKENIIDESGMPKERFSAEFPKEGPSILRIQQVVRGDSAAYFCASSYGQGNQPQHFGDGTRLSIL.

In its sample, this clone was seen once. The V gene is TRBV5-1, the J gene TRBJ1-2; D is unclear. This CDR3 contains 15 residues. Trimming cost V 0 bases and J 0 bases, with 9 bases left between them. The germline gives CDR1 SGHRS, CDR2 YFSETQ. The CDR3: CASSLEAASNYGYTF. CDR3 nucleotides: TGCGCCAGCAGCTTGGAGGCAGCATCTAACTATGGCTACACCTTC.

CDR3 in amino acids: CASRLRVMNTEAFF. CDR3 coding DNA: TGTGCCAGCAGACTACGGGTGATGAACACTGAAGCTTTCTTT. This chain joins TRBV27 and TRBJ1-1, with D unclear. Germline CDR1 is MNHEY and CDR2 is SMNVEV (reference sequence). There are 14 residues in the CDR3. V was clipped by 6 bases and J by 0 bases, with 11 bases between them.

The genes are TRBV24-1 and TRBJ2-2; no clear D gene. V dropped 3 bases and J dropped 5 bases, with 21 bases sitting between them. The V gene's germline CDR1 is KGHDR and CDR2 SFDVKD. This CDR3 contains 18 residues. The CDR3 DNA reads TGTGCCACCAGTGATCGCACCCTCGACATTGGGTGGACCGGGGAGCTGTTTTTT. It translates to CATSDRTLDIGWTGELFF.

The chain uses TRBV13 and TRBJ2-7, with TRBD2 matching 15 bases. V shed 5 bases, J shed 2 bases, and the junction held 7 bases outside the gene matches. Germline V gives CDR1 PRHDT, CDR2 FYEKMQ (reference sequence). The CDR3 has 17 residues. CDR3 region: CASSTGTSGGTTYEQYF. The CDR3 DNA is TGTGCCAGCAGCACCGGGACTAGCGGGGGGACCACCTACGAGCAGTACTTC.